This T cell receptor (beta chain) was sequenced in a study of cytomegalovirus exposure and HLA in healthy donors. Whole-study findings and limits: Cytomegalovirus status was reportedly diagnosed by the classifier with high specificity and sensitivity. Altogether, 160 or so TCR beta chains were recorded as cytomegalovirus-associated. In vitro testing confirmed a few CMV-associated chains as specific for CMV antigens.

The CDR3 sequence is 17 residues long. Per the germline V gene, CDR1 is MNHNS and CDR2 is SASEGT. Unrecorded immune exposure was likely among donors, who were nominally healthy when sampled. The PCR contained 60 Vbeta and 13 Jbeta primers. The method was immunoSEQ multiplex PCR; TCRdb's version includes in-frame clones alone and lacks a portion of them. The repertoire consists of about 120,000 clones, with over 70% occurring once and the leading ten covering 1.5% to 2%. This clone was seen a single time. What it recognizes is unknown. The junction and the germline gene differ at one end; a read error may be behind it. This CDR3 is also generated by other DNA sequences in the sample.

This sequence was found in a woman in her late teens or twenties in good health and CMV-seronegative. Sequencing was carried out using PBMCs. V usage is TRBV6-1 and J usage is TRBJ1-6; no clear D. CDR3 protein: CASSGLGIGFSGSPLHF. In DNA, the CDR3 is TGCGCCAGCAGTGGGCTCGGAATTGGGTTTTCGGGTTCACCCCTCCACTTT.